This entry lists 8 T cell receptor beta chains sequenced from one sample in a study of Ad26.COV2.S vaccination and SARS-CoV-2 variants. Profiled with immunoSEQ multiplex PCR; TCRdb holds only in-frame clones, not every one. The sample consists of hundreds of thousands of clones, around 90% of them appearing once. As for treatment: roughly 19 received Ad26.COV2.S at low or high dose, single or two shots; roughly five received placebo; per-sample allocation not given. Sampling took place 63 days after the first vaccine or placebo injection. Sequencing was performed on peripheral blood, taken in a trial of Ad26.COV2.S vaccine versus placebo. Every receptor here comes from a person between 18 and 59 years old who received the Ad26.COV2.S COVID-19 vaccine or a placebo.

The CDR3 sequence: CASSQDFSNRRGTEAFF. The CDR3, as DNA: TGCGCCAGCAGCCAAGATTTCTCGAACCGGAGGGGCACTGAAGCTTTCTTT. This sequence joins TRBV4-3 and TRBJ1-1, with a possible D match to TRBD1 (5 bases). Germline loops: CDR1 LGHNA, CDR2 YSLEER. The CDR3 has 17 residues. V lost 0 bases, J lost 4 bases, and 18 bases lay in between.

The gene calls are TRBV29-1 and TRBJ2-1; TRBD1 agrees at 10 bases. CDR3 length equals 14 residues. The ends lost 5 bases at V and 1 base at J; junction bases unmatched: 2. In germline, CDR1 is SQVTM, CDR2 ANQGSEA. The CDR3 spells CSVPGQGSYNEQFF. The CDR3, as DNA: TGCAGCGTTCCGGGACAGGGGTCCTACAATGAGCAGTTCTTC.

The chain's CDR3 is CASTADRGRLSHGYTF. The CDR3 nucleotides read TGTGCCAGTACCGCGGACAGGGGCCGATTATCCCATGGCTACACCTTC. This chain uses TRBV19 with TRBJ1-2; 9 nucleotides agree with TRBD1. The V and J ends lost 7 bases and 6 bases, in that order; junction bases with no gene match: 15. Germline lookup yields CDR1 LNHDA and CDR2 SQIVND (reference sequence). This CDR3 is 16 amino acids long.

In its sample, this clone was seen a few times. CDR3 amino acids: CATSRGLGHPTSYEQYF. CDR3 DNA: TGTGCCACCAGCAGAGGATTGGGACATCCTACGTCCTACGAGCAGTACTTC. The chain carries TRBV15 and TRBJ2-7; maybe TRBD1 (6 bases). The V end was cut by 1 base, the J end by 1 base, with 17 bases between. This CDR3 comprises 17 residues. Germline lookup yields CDR1 LNHNV and CDR2 YYDKDF (reference sequence).

V gene TRBV6-6 combines with J gene TRBJ1-1, with 9 positions matching TRBD1. Germline-derived CDR1 and CDR2 are MNHNY and SVGAGI (reference sequence). The CDR3 consists of 15 residues. The junction had 6 bases not matched to a gene; V was cut back by 2 bases and J by 5 bases. The CDR3 sequence is CASSYTGGQGTEAFF. The CDR3 region has the DNA TGTGCCAGCAGTTACACAGGGGGCCAAGGGACTGAAGCTTTCTTT.

The rearrangement joins TRBV10-3 to TRBJ1-2, with D possibly being TRBD1 (5 bases). The CDR3 has 13 residues. V was trimmed by 0 bases and J by 7 bases, leaving 9 bases between them. In germline, CDR1 is ENHRY, CDR2 SYGVKD. CDR3 bases: TGTGCCATCAGTGAGTCTGGGGGACGTGGCTACACCTTC. Protein sequence: CAISESGGRGYTF.

Of note for this clone: The same CDR3 arises from other DNA sequences in this sample as well. The chain joins TRBV30 to TRBJ1-5; D is ambiguous. Per the germline V gene, CDR1 is GTSNPN and CDR2 is SVGIG (reference sequence). V shed 0 bases and J shed 4 bases, with 7 bases lying between them. This CDR3 comprises 13 residues. The CDR3 sequence: CAWSVIGNQPQHF. For the CDR3, the DNA is TGTGCCTGGAGTGTAATAGGGAATCAGCCCCAGCATTTT.

This clone was seen just once. Additional DNA sequences in this sample encode the identical CDR3. This chain joins TRBV20-1 and TRBJ2-3; D may be TRBD2 (5 bases). The CDR3 covers 14 residues. V was shortened by 6 bases and J by 0 bases, with 13 bases between the two germline ends. The germline CDR1 and CDR2 sequences are DFQATT and SNEGSKA (reference sequence). The CDR3 sequence: CSASRGASTDTQYF. The CDR3 DNA reads as TGCAGTGCGAGTCGGGGTGCTAGCACAGATACGCAGTATTTT.